Each of the 15 T cell receptor beta chains below was sequenced from the same sample in a study of radiotherapy plus CTLA-4 blockade in lung cancer. Profiling relied on immunoSEQ multiplex PCR, and the TCRdb table lists in-frame clones only, not all of them. This sample yields 62,000 or so clones, of which around 80% are seen a single time; roughly 9.7% belongs to the top ten. The material was peripheral blood, obtained from a patient treated with radiotherapy plus ipilimumab. Receptors originate from a human donor with non-small cell lung cancer who had a complete response to radiotherapy plus ipilimumab.

The chain joins TRBV30 to TRBJ1-5; the D gene is possibly TRBD1 (5 bases). Trimming cost V 7 bases and J 5 bases, with 12 bases left between them. The CDR3 extends over 12 amino acids. Germline V gene sequence: CDR1 GTSNPN, CDR2 SVGIG (reference sequence). CDR3 region: CASRRGDQPQHF. Here the CDR3 DNA reads TGTGCCTCGAGACGGGGGGATCAGCCCCAGCATTTT.

In regard to this clone: Germline is not matched at one junction end, which may reflect a read error. This rearrangement joins TRBV13 to TRBJ1-3, with TRBD1 as a possible D gene (6 bases). CDR1 is PRHDT and CDR2 is FYEKMQ in the germline V gene (reference sequence). This CDR3 spans 12 amino acids. The CDR3 bases are TGTGCCAGCAGCTTGACAGGAATCACCATATATTTT. Protein product: CASSLTGITIYF. Full variable domain (remainder filled in from reference TRBV13 and TRBJ1-3): AAGVIQSPRHLIKEKRETATLKCYPIPRHDTVYWYQQGPGQDPQFLISFYEKMQSDKGSIPDRFSAQQFSDYHSELNMSSLELGDSALYFCASSLTGITIYFGEGSWLTVV.

The chain joins TRBV13 to TRBJ2-1; D is undetermined. The CDR3 runs to 13 residues. Looked up from germline, CDR1 is PRHDT and CDR2 is FYEKMQ (reference sequence). V lost 0 bases to trimming and J lost 11 bases, with 11 bases between them. The CDR3 here is CASSLGDTLQQFF. As DNA, the CDR3 is TGTGCCAGCAGCTTAGGCGACACTCTCCAGCAGTTCTTC.

The chain employs TRBV5-4 and TRBJ2-7; D perhaps matches TRBD2 (7 bases). The ends were cut back, 3 bases at V and 4 bases at J, with 17 bases in the middle. The CDR3 is 15 residues long. Per the germline V gene, CDR1 is SGHNT and CDR2 is YYREEE (reference sequence). CDR3 in amino acids: CASSYRAGALYEQYF. The DNA of the CDR3 is TGTGCCAGCAGCTACCGGGCGGGGGCCCTATACGAGCAGTACTTC.

The rearrangement links TRBV6-6 to TRBJ2-7; the D is unclear. Deletions cut 2 bases from V and 3 bases from J, with 11 bases between. Per germline, CDR1 MNHNY and CDR2 SVGAGI (reference sequence). CDR3 size: 14 residues. The CDR3, as DNA: TGTGCCAGCAGTTACGGGCAGAGAATCTACGAGCAGTACGTC. It encodes CASSYGQRIYEQYV.

The CDR3: CASSFGRGTEAFF. Here the CDR3 DNA reads TGTGCCAGCAGCTTCGGCAGGGGTACTGAAGCTTTCTTT. This chain links TRBV7-9 with TRBJ1-1; a possible D gene is TRBD1 (6 bases). The germline V gene has CDR1 SEHNR and CDR2 FQNEAQ (reference sequence). Trimming removed 3 bases from V and 5 bases from J, with 10 bases in between. The CDR3 is 13 amino acids.

This clone was seen a handful of times. V usage is TRBV4-3 and J usage is TRBJ2-3, with 7 bases that match TRBD2. The germline gives CDR1 LGHNA, CDR2 YSLEER. The CDR3 runs 14 residues. Trimming removed 8 bases from V and 6 bases from J; junction bases left unmatched: 11. This CDR3 reads CASGPGGGKDTQYF. CDR3 nucleotide sequence: TGCGCCAGCGGGCCTGGGGGGGGTAAGGATACGCAGTATTTT.

The chain has TRBV6-1 and TRBJ2-3, with no clear D. CDR1 is MNHNS and CDR2 is SASEGT in the germline V gene. The CDR3 loop spans 15 amino acids. Trimming shortened V by 2 bases and J by 2 bases, and 11 bases separated the two germline ends. CDR3 amino acids: CASSELVRITDTQYF. CDR3 sequence (DNA): TGTGCCAGCAGTGAATTAGTACGCATCACAGATACGCAGTATTTT.

The rearrangement links TRBV29-1 to TRBJ2-6; TRBD1 agrees at 7 bases. The CDR3 totals 15 residues. With 7 bases clipped from V and 2 bases from J, the junction kept 8 bases outside the gene matches. Germline assignment: CDR1 SQVTM and CDR2 ANQGSEA. The CDR3 region is CSATSRGPGANVLTF. CDR3 in DNA: TGCAGCGCCACCTCTAGGGGGCCTGGGGCCAACGTCCTGACTTTC.

The genes are TRBV30 and TRBJ1-4, with 8 positions matching TRBD1. Germline V lookup: CDR1 GTSNPN, CDR2 SVGIG (reference sequence). V shed 1 base, J shed 8 bases, and the junction held 6 bases outside the gene matches. The CDR3 is made up of 14 amino acids. The CDR3 sequence is CAWSGRQGWEKLFF. CDR3 in DNA: TGTGCCTGGAGTGGAAGACAGGGGTGGGAAAAACTGTTTTTT.

The rearrangement links TRBV18 to TRBJ2-1; 7 nucleotides agree with TRBD2. J lost 7 bases, V lost 3 bases, and 9 bases had no gene match. The CDR3 runs to 15 residues. The V gene's germline CDR1 is KGHSH and CDR2 LQKENI. CDR3 sequence reads: CASSPGGLVENEQFF. In DNA form, the CDR3 reads TGTGCCAGCTCACCGGGAGGACTAGTGGAAAATGAGCAGTTCTTC.

The V and J genes are TRBV15 and TRBJ1-4; D is uncertain. Germline V CDR1 and CDR2: LNHNV, YYDKDF (reference sequence). The CDR3 contains 16 residues. The germline V and J ends were trimmed by 1 base and 3 bases, with 12 bases remaining between them. The CDR3 nucleotides are TGTGCCACCAGCAGAGTAATGAGGGCCCCTAATGAAAAACTGTTTTTT. This sequence encodes CATSRVMRAPNEKLFF.

V usage is TRBV21-1 and J usage is TRBJ2-3; the table assigns TRBD2, which was not confirmed against the DNA. TRBV21-1 is a pseudogene. The CDR3 sequence is 17 residues long. In nucleotides, the CDR3 is TGTGCCGGAGAAAAAGCGAAACTAGCGGGAGCCCCAGATACGCAGTATTTT. Translated: CAGEKAKLAGAPDTQYF.

V usage is TRBV20-1 and J usage is TRBJ1-2, with D possibly TRBD1 on 6 matching bases. The CDR3 totals 11 residues. Trimming shortened V by 3 bases and J by 13 bases, and 15 bases separated the two germline ends. In germline, CDR1 is DFQATT, CDR2 SNEGSKA (reference sequence). The CDR3 DNA sequence: TGCAGTGCTAGGGCCAGGGGCCTGGGCACCTTC. This codes for CSARARGLGTF.

This clone has a single count. In DNA form, the CDR3 reads TGTGCCAGCAGCTTCCAAGAGACCCAGTACTTC. It is translated as CASSFQETQYF. The V call is TRBV7-2, the J call TRBJ2-5; D is uncertain. CDR1 and CDR2 from the germline V gene are SGHTA and FQGNSA. Trimming pared 3 bases from V and 1 base from J, leaving 0 bases between. This CDR3 has 11 residues.